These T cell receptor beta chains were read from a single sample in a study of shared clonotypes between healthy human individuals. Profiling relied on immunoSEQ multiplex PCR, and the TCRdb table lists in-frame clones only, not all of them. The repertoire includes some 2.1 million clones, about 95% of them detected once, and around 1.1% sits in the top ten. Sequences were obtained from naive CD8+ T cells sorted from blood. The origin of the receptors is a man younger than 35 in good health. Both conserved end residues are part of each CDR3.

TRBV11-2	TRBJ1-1	CASSLDLAGVTEAFF
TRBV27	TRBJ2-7	CASKTGTSPLYEQYF
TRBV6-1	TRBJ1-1	CASSTHRGTEAFF
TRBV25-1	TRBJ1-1	CASSHMGQNEAFF
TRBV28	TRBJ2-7	CASSFREDGEQYF
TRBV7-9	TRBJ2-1	CASSASGRAKESNEQFF
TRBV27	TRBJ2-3	CASSTGITDTQYF
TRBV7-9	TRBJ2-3	CASTRLGGTDTQYF
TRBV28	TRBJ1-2	CASSFRHFNYGYTF
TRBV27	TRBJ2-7	CASSPAGLPDEQYF
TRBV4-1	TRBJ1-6	CASSQESGFGYNSPLHF
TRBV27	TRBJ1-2	CASSPMDRGPGYTF